Each of the 30 T cell receptor beta chains below was sequenced from the same sample in a study of response to subunit inactivated influenza vaccine. TCRdb redid the calling of the RT-PCR reads with MiXCR, one entry per CDR3 protein. Found here are more than 400,000 distinct CDR3 sequences, over 9.5% of them singletons; the top ten hold roughly 12%. The sample in question was PBMCs from blood, obtained roughly 46 days after vaccination. The receptors shown here come from a man aged 50-60 years who received an inactivated influenza vaccine.

This clonotype came up many times. The chain employs TRBV7-2 and TRBJ2-3; D not resolved. The CDR3 consists of 15 residues. Germline V gene data show CDR1 as SGHTA and CDR2 as FQGNSA. V was shortened by 1 base and J by 0 bases, with 8 bases between the two germline ends. As DNA, the CDR3 is TGTGCCAGCAGCTTAGGTTCACCTAGCACAGATACGCAGTATTTT. Protein sequence: CASSLGSPSTDTQYF.

The chain uses TRBV19 and TRBJ2-5; D uncertain. The germline CDR1 and CDR2 sequences are LNHDA and SQIVND (reference sequence). This CDR3 region has 15 residues. Trimming pared 1 base from V and 7 bases from J, leaving 16 bases between. For the CDR3, the DNA is TGTGCCAGTAGTATAGCCCCTGGTATCCTGGGGACCCAGTACTTC. It translates to CASSIAPGILGTQYF.

This clonotype has a handful of counts. The chain uses TRBV12-3 or TRBV12-4 and TRBJ1-6; 8 bases are shared with TRBD1. The CDR3 is made up of 15 amino acids. V shed 5 bases, J shed 6 bases, and the junction held 6 bases outside the gene matches. Here the CDR3 reads CASSTGGTVNSPLHF. The CDR3 DNA follows: TGTGCCAGCAGTACAGGGGGGACAGTTAATTCACCCCTCCACTTT.

This clonotype turned up a few times. This chain uses TRBV4-2 with TRBJ2-5; unclear D gene. V was shortened by 1 base and J by 2 bases, with 14 bases between the two germline ends. This CDR3 spans 16 amino acids. Germline CDR1 and CDR2: LGHNA and YNFKEQ. CDR3 residues: CASSQGIVVIQETQYF. In nucleotides, the CDR3 is TGTGCCAGCAGCCAAGGGATCGTCGTGATACAAGAGACCCAGTACTTC.

There are a few counts of this clonotype. The chain has TRBV27 and TRBJ2-3, with no clear D. This CDR3 contains 16 residues. In germline, CDR1 is MNHEY, CDR2 SMNVEV (reference sequence). V dropped 2 bases and J dropped 4 bases, with 16 bases sitting between them. CDR3 sequence (DNA): TGTGCCAGCAGTTTAATAGAACATATGGGCCCAGATACGCAGTATTTT. As protein: CASSLIEHMGPDTQYF.

This clonotype has at least ten counts. The CDR3 sequence: CASSLTGNSPLHF. The CDR3 nucleotides are TGTGCCAGCAGTTTAACAGGGAATTCACCCCTCCACTTT. This chain joins TRBV28 and TRBJ1-6, with TRBD1 as a possible D gene (6 bases). Trimming cost V 2 bases and J 7 bases, with 6 bases left between them. CDR3 length equals 13 residues. Germline CDR1 reads MDHEN; CDR2 reads SYDVKM.

V and J are TRBV7-2 and TRBJ2-3, with TRBD2 identical over 9 bases. CDR3 length equals 16 residues. Germline loops: CDR1 SGHTA, CDR2 FQGNSA. The trim removed 5 bases at V and 9 bases at J, leaving 15 bases unmatched. The CDR3 bases are TGTGCCAGCAGCCCTCTCGCCGCGGGAGGGCCTCAGACGCAGTATTTT. This sequence encodes CASSPLAAGGPQTQYF.

Comments on this clonotype: It may be a read error: a sequence one base away is much more abundant. The rearrangement joins TRBV5-1 to TRBJ1-1, with a tentative D call TRBD1 (5 bases). The germline CDR1 and CDR2 sequences are SGHRS and YFSETQ. This CDR3 spans 14 amino acids. Trimming shortened V by 3 bases and J by 5 bases, and 14 bases separated the two germline ends. DNA of the CDR3: TGCGCCAGCAGCTCGCAACGGGGGGGGACTGAAGCTTTCTTT. Translated: CASSSQRGGTEAFF. The full variable domain, completed using reference TRBV5-1 and TRBJ1-1, is KAGVTQTPRYLIKTRGQQVTLSCSPISGHRSVSWYQQTPGQGLQFLFEYFSETQRNKGNFPGRFSGRQFSNSRSEMNVSTLELGDSALYLCASSSQRGGTEAFFGQGTRLTVV.

The genes are TRBV11-2 and TRBJ2-3; D is unresolved. CDR3 length: 16 residues. V was cut by 0 bases and J by 11 bases, with 21 bases left in between. From germline, CDR1 is SGHAT and CDR2 FQNNGV. The CDR3: CASSLESSTMGIGQYF. CDR3 sequence (DNA): TGTGCCAGCAGCTTAGAATCGAGTACTATGGGGATCGGGCAGTATTTT.

This clonotype was picked up many times. The chain is built from TRBV12-3 or TRBV12-4 and TRBJ2-7; TRBD1 matches at 8 bases. The junction had 13 bases not matched to a gene; V was cut back by 11 bases and J by 7 bases. The CDR3 is 13 amino acids. The CDR3 sequence: CASAGGIVGEQYF. The CDR3 DNA sequence: TGTGCCTCGGCAGGGGGCATTGTAGGGGAGCAGTACTTC.

This clonotype appeared many times. V and J are TRBV5-1 and TRBJ2-3, with 9 bases that match TRBD2. V was clipped by 6 bases and J by 4 bases; unmatched bases: 3. The germline V gene has CDR1 SGHRS and CDR2 YFSETQ. This CDR3 region has 13 residues. CDR3 DNA sequence: TGCGCCAGCATGCAGCGGGAGGCAGATACGCAGTATTTT. Amino acid sequence: CASMQREADTQYF.

The chain recombines TRBV27 with TRBJ2-7; no clear D. V lost 8 bases and J 5 bases, leaving 13 bases between the germline ends. CDR3 length: 12 amino acids. Germline CDR1 is MNHEY and CDR2 is SMNVEV (reference sequence). CDR3 DNA: TGTGCCAGCGGGTTCAGTGGGAACGAGCAGTACTTC. It codes for CASGFSGNEQYF.

This clonotype was observed a few times. This chain connects TRBV5-1 to TRBJ2-2, with a weak D call TRBD1 (5 bases). Germline values: CDR1 SGHRS, CDR2 YFSETQ. V gave up 5 bases and J gave up 1 base, with 9 bases separating them. This CDR3 has 14 amino acids. The CDR3 sequence: CASRGRENTGELFF. The DNA for the CDR3 is TGCGCCAGCAGGGGCAGGGAGAACACCGGGGAGCTGTTTTTT.

V gene TRBV20-1 combines with J gene TRBJ2-3; 12 nucleotides match TRBD2. This CDR3 region has 16 residues. Germline CDR1 and CDR2: DFQATT and SNEGSKA (reference sequence). The V and J ends lost 4 bases and 1 base, in that order; junction bases with no gene match: 6. The CDR3 here is CSANGLAGTGTDTQYF. The CDR3 DNA follows: TGCAGTGCTAACGGACTAGCGGGAACTGGCACAGATACGCAGTATTTT.

This chain uses TRBV24-1 with TRBJ2-1; D unclear. The ends were cut back, 1 base at V and 6 bases at J, with 12 bases in the middle. The germline V gene encodes CDR1 KGHDR and CDR2 SFDVKD. This CDR3 contains 15 residues. This CDR3 reads CATSDFGPKGNEQFF. CDR3 DNA: TGTGCCACCAGTGATTTTGGGCCGAAGGGCAATGAGCAGTTCTTC.

In this sample, this clonotype turned up a few times. This rearrangement joins TRBV13 to TRBJ2-1, with D uncertain. The CDR3 length is 12 residues. In germline, CDR1 is PRHDT, CDR2 FYEKMQ (reference sequence). Trimming left V 5 bases short and J 9 bases short, with 11 bases between. The CDR3 DNA sequence: TGTGCCAGCAGCCTAAGAAGCAGTGAGCAGTTCTTC. It translates to CASSLRSSEQFF.

The chain has TRBV5-6 and TRBJ2-7; D is uncertain. Per germline, CDR1 SGHDT and CDR2 YYEEEE. Trimming left V 2 bases short and J 6 bases short, with 6 bases between. The CDR3 has 11 residues. The CDR3 here is CASSLQLEQYF. The CDR3, as DNA: TGTGCCAGCAGCTTACAGCTCGAGCAGTACTTC.

V usage is TRBV12-3 or TRBV12-4 and J usage is TRBJ2-4; TRBD1 aligns across 8 bases. J gave up 2 bases and V 5 bases, and 2 bases lay outside the gene matches. CDR3 length: 14 amino acids. The chain's CDR3 is CASSRTGTKNIQYF. For the CDR3, the DNA is TGTGCCAGCAGTCGGACAGGGACCAAAAACATTCAGTACTTC.

This clonotype occurred many times. The chain carries TRBV6-1 and TRBJ1-2, with 8 bases that match TRBD1. The V segment lost 6 bases and the J segment 5 bases; nucleotides outside the gene matches: 17. CDR3 length: 17 amino acids. Germline values: CDR1 MNHNS, CDR2 SASEGT. This chain's CDR3 is CASSPLIGQGAGYGYTF. DNA of the CDR3: TGTGCCAGCAGCCCTCTGATAGGGCAGGGGGCCGGTTATGGCTACACCTTC.

The chain links TRBV6-1 to TRBJ2-3; TRBD2 matches 13 bases. CDR3 length equals 15 residues. Unmatched junction bases numbered 6, after V lost 8 bases and J lost 4 bases. In germline, CDR1 is MNHNS, CDR2 SASEGT. CDR3 amino acids: CASRTSGGVADTQYF. DNA of the CDR3: TGTGCCAGCCGAACTAGCGGGGGGGTGGCAGATACGCAGTATTTT.

This clonotype was observed at least ten times. The J gene is TRBJ1-2, the V gene TRBV10-2; 8 bases map to TRBD1. In germline, CDR1 is WSHSY, CDR2 SAAADI. There are 14 residues in the CDR3. With V trimmed by 2 bases and J by 5 bases, 4 bases remained unmatched. The CDR3 nucleotides read TGCGCCAGCAGTGAGGCGCAGGGGGCGTATGGCTACACCTTC. This encodes CASSEAQGAYGYTF.

This clonotype was counted a few times. This chain connects TRBV12-5 to TRBJ2-1; tentative D call: TRBD1 (5 bases). The CDR3 spans 13 residues. The ends were cut back, 5 bases at V and 8 bases at J, with 13 bases in the middle. From germline, CDR1 is LGHNT and CDR2 FRNRAP. The CDR3 spells CASGLGSRDEQFF. Here the CDR3 DNA reads TGTGCTAGTGGTCTCGGAAGCAGGGATGAGCAGTTCTTC.

The V gene is TRBV27, the J gene TRBJ1-1; D not resolved. The CDR3 loop spans 13 amino acids. V lost 6 bases to trimming and J lost 1 base, with 9 bases between them. From germline, CDR1 is MNHEY and CDR2 SMNVEV (reference sequence). The CDR3, as DNA: TGTGCCAGCAGCGCTAGAAAGAACACTGAAGCTTTCTTT. Translating gives CASSARKNTEAFF.

This clonotype came up a few times. This chain connects TRBV9 to TRBJ1-5; D gene uncertain. This CDR3 has 13 amino acids. Germline values: CDR1 SGDLS, CDR2 YYNGEE. Trimming left V 5 bases short and J 6 bases short, with 12 bases between. In DNA, the CDR3 is TGTGCCAGCAGTACGGACGGGGTTCAGCCCCAGCATTTT. This gives the protein CASSTDGVQPQHF.

This clonotype was recorded a few times. The rearrangement joins TRBV30 to TRBJ1-5, with a weak D call TRBD1 (6 bases). With 5 bases removed from V and 2 bases from J, the gap between germline ends came to 10 bases. The CDR3 runs to 13 residues. The V gene's germline CDR1 is GTSNPN and CDR2 SVGIG (reference sequence). For the CDR3, the DNA is TGTGCCTGGGCCAGACAGGGCAATCAGCCCCAGCATTTT. The encoded protein is CAWARQGNQPQHF. The whole variable domain, filled in from reference TRBV30 and TRBJ1-5, reads SQTIHQWPATLVQPVGSPLSLECTVEGTSNPNLYWYRQAAGRGLQLLFYSVGIGQISSEVPQNLSASRPQDRQFILSSKKLLLSDSGFYLCAWARQGNQPQHFGDGTRLSIL.

This clonotype was seen only a few times. The DNA of the CDR3 is TGTGCCAGCAGCCCATTAGGGACACAAGAGACCCAGTACTTC. Protein: CASSPLGTQETQYF. This rearrangement joins TRBV7-9 to TRBJ2-5; D might be TRBD1 (6 bases). V lost 5 bases to trimming and J lost 2 bases, with 12 bases between them. The CDR3 totals 14 residues. Germline values: CDR1 SEHNR, CDR2 FQNEAQ (reference sequence).

J is TRBJ2-7 and V is TRBV3-1; 11 nucleotides align to TRBD2. CDR1 LGHDT and CDR2 YNNKEL come from the germline V gene (reference sequence). The CDR3 spans 14 residues. The V segment lost 7 bases and the J segment 2 bases; nucleotides outside the gene matches: 4. The CDR3 sequence: CASMPSGGTYEQYF. CDR3 in DNA: TGTGCCAGCATGCCTAGCGGGGGGACCTACGAGCAGTACTTC.

The chain couples TRBV3-1 to TRBJ2-1, with a weak D call TRBD2 (5 bases). Germline values: CDR1 LGHDT, CDR2 YNNKEL (reference sequence). CDR3 length: 15 amino acids. V was pared by 9 bases and J by 3 bases, with 18 bases between. CDR3 in amino acids: CASASGRASYNEQFF. CDR3 nucleotides: TGTGCCAGTGCAAGCGGAAGGGCGAGCTACAATGAGCAGTTCTTC.

This clonotype was seen more than once but under ten times. The rearrangement uses TRBV11-2 and TRBJ1-2; D unclear. The CDR3 has 15 residues. The V gene lost 2 bases and the J gene lost 13 bases, with 23 bases spanning the gap. Germline CDR1 SGHAT, CDR2 FQNNGV. The DNA of the CDR3 is TGTGCCAGCAGCTTAAGGTACCGCGCATCTGGCCCGAGCACCTTC. It translates to CASSLRYRASGPSTF.

The J gene is TRBJ2-2, the V gene TRBV6-5, with D perhaps TRBD2 (5 bases). Germline CDR1 reads MNHEY; CDR2 reads SVGAGI. CDR3 length equals 16 residues. Trimming removed 0 bases at V and 6 bases at J, with 14 bases between. DNA of the CDR3: TGTGCCAGCAGTTACTCTCCCGGACTCCAACCCGGGGAGCTGTTTTTT. Translation: CASSYSPGLQPGELFF.